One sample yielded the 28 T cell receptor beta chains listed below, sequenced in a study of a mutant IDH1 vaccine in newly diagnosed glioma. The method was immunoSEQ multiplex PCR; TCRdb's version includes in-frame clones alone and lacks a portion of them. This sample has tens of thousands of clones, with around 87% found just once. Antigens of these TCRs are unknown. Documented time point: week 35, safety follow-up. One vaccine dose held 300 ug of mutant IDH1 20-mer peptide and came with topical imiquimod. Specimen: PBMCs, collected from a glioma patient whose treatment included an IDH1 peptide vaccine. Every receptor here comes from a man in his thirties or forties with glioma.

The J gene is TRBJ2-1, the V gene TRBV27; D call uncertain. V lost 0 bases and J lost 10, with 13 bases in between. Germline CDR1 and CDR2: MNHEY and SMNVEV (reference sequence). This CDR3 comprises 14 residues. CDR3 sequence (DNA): TGTGCCAGCAGTTTATCGAGGCGAGCGTCCGAGCAGTTCTTC. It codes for CASSLSRRASEQFF.

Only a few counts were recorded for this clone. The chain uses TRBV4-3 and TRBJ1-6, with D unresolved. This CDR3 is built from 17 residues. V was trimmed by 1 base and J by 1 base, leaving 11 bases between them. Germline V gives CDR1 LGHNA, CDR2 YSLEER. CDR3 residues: CASSQVRAGSYNSPLHF. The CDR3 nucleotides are TGCGCCAGCAGCCAAGTAAGGGCCGGTTCCTATAATTCACCCCTCCACTTT.

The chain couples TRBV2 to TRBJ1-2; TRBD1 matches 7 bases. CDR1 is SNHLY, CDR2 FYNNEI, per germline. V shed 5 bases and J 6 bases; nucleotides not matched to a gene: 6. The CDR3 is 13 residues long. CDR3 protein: CASSYFTGDGYTF. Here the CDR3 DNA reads TGTGCCAGCAGTTATTTTACAGGGGATGGCTACACCTTC.

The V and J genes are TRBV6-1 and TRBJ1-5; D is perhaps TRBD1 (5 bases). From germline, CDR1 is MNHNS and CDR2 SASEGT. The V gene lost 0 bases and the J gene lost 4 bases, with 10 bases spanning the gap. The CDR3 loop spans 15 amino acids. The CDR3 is CASSEARGGNQPQHF. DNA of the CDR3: TGTGCCAGCAGTGAAGCTAGGGGTGGGAATCAGCCCCAGCATTTT.

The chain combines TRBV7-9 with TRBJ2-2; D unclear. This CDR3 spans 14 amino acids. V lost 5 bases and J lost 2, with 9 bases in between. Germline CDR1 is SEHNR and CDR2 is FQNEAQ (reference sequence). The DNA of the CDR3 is TGTGCCAGCAGCGACGGACCTAACACCGGGGAGCTGTTTTTT. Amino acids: CASSDGPNTGELFF.

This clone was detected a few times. The CDR3, as DNA: TGTGCCAGCAGCCCGGGGGGGAACATTCAGTACTTC. Its translation: CASSPGGNIQYF. This rearrangement joins TRBV9 to TRBJ2-4; TRBD2 aligns across 8 bases. From germline, CDR1 is SGDLS and CDR2 YYNGEE. The CDR3 runs 12 residues. J gave up 7 bases and V 4 bases, and 1 base lay outside the gene matches.

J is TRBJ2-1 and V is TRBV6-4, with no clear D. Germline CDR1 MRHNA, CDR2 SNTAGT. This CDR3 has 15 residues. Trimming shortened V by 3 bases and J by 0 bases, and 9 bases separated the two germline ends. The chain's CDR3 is CASSERDSSYNEQFF. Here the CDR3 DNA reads TGTGCCAGCAGTGAAAGGGATAGCTCCTACAATGAGCAGTTCTTC.

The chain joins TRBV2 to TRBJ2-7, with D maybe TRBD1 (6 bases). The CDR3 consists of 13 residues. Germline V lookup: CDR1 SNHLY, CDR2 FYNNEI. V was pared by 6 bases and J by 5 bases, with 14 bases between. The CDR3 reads CASRSDGTHEQYF. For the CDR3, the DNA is TGTGCCAGCAGGTCCGATGGGACACACGAGCAGTACTTC.

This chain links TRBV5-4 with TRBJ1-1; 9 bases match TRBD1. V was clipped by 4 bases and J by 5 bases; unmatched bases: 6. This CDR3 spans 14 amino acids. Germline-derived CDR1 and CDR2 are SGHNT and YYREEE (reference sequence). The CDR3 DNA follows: TGTGCCAGCAGCCAACAGGGGGCTCGGACTGAAGCTTTCTTT. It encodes CASSQQGARTEAFF.

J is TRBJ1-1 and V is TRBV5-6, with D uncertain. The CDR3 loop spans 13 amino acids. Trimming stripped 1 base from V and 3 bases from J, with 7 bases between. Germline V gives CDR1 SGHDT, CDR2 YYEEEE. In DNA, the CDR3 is TGTGCCAGCAGCTTGTCATTTTACACTGAAGCTTTCTTT. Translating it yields CASSLSFYTEAFF.

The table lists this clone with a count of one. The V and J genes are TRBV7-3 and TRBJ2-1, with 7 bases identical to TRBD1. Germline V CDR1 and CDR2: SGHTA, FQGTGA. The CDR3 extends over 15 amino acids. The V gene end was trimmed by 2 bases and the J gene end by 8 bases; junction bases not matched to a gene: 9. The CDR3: CASSLESRGSDEQFF. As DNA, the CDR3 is TGTGCCAGCAGCTTAGAAAGCAGGGGGAGCGATGAGCAGTTCTTC.

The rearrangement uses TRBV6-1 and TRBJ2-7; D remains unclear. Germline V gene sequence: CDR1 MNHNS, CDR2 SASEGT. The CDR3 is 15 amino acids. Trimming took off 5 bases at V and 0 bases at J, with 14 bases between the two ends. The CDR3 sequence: CASSSDWKSSYEQYF. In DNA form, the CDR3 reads TGTGCCAGCAGTTCAGACTGGAAAAGCTCCTACGAGCAGTACTTC.

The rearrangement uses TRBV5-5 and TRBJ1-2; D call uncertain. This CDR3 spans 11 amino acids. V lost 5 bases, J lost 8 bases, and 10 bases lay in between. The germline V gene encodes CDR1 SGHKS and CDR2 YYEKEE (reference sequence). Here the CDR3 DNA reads TGTGCCAGCAGTCAACCAGGAGGCTACACCTTC. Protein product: CASSQPGGYTF.

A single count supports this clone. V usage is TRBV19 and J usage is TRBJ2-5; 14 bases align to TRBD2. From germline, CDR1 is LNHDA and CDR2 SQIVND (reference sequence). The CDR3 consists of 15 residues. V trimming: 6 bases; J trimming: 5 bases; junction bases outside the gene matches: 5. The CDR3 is CASSRTSGRLETQYF. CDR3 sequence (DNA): TGTGCCAGTAGCCGGACTAGCGGGAGGTTGGAGACCCAGTACTTC.

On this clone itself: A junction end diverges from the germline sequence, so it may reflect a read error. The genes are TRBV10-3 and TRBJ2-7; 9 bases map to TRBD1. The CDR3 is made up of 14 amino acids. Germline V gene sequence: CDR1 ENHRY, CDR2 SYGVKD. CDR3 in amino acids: CAISEGTGSYEQYF. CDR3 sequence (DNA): TGTGCCATCAGTGAGGGGACAGGGTCCTATGAGCAGTACTTC.

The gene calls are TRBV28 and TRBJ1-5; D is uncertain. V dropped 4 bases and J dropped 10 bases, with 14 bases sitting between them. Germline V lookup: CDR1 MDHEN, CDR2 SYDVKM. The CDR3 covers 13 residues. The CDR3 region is CASSSPPVSPQHF. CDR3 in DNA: TGTGCCAGCAGTTCGCCCCCCGTTTCCCCCCAGCATTTT.

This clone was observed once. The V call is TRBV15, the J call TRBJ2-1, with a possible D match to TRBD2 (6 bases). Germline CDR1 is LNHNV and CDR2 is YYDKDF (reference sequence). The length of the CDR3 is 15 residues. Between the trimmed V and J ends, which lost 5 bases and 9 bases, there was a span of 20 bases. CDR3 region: CATSGGTSALGEQFF. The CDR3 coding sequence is TGTGCCACCAGCGGGGGGACTTCAGCCCTTGGTGAGCAGTTCTTC.

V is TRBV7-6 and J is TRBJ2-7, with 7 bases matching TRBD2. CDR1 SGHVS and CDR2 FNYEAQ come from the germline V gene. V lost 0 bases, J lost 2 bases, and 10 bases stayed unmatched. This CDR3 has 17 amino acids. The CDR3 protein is CASSLAGTNSNPYEQYF. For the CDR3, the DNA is TGTGCCAGCAGCTTAGCCGGGACTAACTCCAATCCCTACGAGCAGTACTTC.

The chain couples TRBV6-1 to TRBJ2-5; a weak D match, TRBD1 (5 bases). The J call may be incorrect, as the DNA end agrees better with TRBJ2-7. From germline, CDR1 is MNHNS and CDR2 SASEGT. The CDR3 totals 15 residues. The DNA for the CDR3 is TGTGCCAGCAGTGAATGGGGCGCTCTGGGAAACGAGCAGTACTTC. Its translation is CASSEWGALGNEQYF.

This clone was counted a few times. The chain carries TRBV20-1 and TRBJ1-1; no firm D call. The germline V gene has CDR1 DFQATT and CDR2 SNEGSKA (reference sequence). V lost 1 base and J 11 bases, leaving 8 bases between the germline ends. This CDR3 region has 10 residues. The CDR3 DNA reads TGCAGTGCTAGAGCATTACAGGCTTTCTTT. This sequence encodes CSARALQAFF.

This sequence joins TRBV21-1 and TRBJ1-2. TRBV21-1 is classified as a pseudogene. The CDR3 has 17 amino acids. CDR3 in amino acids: CASSTPPSLCAPYGYTF. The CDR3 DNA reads TGTGCCAGCAGCACACCCCCGAGTTTATGCGCGCCCTATGGCTACACCTTC.

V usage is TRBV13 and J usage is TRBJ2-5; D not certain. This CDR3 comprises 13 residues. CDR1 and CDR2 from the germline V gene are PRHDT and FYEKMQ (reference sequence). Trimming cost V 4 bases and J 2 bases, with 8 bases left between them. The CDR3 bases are TGTGCCAGCAGCTCGGAAGTACAAGAGACCCAGTACTTC. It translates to CASSSEVQETQYF. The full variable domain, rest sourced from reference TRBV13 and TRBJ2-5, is AAGVIQSPRHLIKEKRETATLKCYPIPRHDTVYWYQQGPGQDPQFLISFYEKMQSDKGSIPDRFSAQQFSDYHSELNMSSLELGDSALYFCASSSEVQETQYFGPGTRLLVL.

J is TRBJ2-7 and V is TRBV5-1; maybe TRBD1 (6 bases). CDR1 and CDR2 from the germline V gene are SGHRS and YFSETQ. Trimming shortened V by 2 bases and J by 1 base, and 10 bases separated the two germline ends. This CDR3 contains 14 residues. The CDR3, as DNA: TGCGCCAGCAGCTTCCTGGACAGATCCTACGAGCAGTACTTC. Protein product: CASSFLDRSYEQYF.

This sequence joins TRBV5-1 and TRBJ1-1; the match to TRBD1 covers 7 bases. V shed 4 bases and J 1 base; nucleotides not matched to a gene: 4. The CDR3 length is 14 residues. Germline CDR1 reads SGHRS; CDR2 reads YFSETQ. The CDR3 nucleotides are TGCGCCAGCAGCATCGACAGGGCGAACACTGAAGCTTTCTTT. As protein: CASSIDRANTEAFF.

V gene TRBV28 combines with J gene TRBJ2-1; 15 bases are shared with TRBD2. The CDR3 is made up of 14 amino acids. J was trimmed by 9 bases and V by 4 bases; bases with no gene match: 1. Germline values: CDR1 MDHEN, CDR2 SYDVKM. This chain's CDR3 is CASSWTSGRGEQFF. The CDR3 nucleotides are TGTGCCAGCAGTTGGACTAGCGGGAGGGGTGAGCAGTTCTTC.

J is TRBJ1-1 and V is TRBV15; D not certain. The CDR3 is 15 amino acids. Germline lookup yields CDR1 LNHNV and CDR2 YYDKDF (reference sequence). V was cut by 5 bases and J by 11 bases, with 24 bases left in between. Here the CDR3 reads CATSRVQDRPRRAFF. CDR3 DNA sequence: TGTGCCACCAGCCGAGTCCAGGACCGTCCCCGACGCGCTTTCTTT.

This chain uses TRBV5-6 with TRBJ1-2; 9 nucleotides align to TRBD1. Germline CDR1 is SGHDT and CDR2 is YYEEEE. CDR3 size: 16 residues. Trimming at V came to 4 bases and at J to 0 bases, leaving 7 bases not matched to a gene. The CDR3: CASSLGTGLANYGYTF. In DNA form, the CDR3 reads TGTGCCAGCAGCCTGGGGACAGGGTTGGCTAACTATGGCTACACCTTC.

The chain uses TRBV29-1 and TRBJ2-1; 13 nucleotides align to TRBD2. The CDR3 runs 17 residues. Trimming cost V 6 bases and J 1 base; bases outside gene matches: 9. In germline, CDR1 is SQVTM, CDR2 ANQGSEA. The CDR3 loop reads CSVGLAGVPVSYNEQFF. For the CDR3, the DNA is TGCAGCGTCGGACTAGCGGGAGTCCCGGTTTCCTACAATGAGCAGTTCTTC.